Listed below are T cell receptor beta chains from one sample, sequenced in a study of TIL therapy for anti-PD-1-resistant metastatic lung cancer. Assay used: immunoSEQ multiplex PCR; TCRdb lists only in-frame clones, some missing. The sample contains about 36,000 clones, around 70% of which appear only once. The starting material was blood, obtained at baseline. Receptors were obtained from a person between 25 and 80 years old with non-small cell lung cancer. The conserved cysteine and the conserved F or W are not part of the CDR3 here. A D gene is named only where the DNA matches it firmly. A row's size may be missing; if present it is once, few, many or a size class.

d_call,clone_size,v_call,j_call,cdr3_aa
NA,NA,TRBV27,TRBJ1-1,ASSHLQTINTEAF
NA,NA,TRBV5-1,TRBJ1-5,ASSREPRTELKGVQPQH
TRBD1,NA,TRBV27,TRBJ2-7,ASSLSAGGPYEQY
TRBD1,NA,TRBV7-8,TRBJ1-2,ASSLSTGNGYT
NA,few,TRBV5-6,TRBJ1-1,ASSWGELESEAF
NA,NA,TRBV5-8,TRBJ2-6,ASSSWDGSSGANVLT
NA,NA,TRBV5-5,TRBJ2-7,ASRDWQPADEQY
NA,NA,TRBV5-4,TRBJ2-7,ASSSPRGGVSSYEQY
NA,NA,TRBV28,TRBJ1-6,ASGSSYNSPLH
TRBD1,few,TRBV4-2,TRBJ1-6,ASSQGVTTGGSNSPLH
NA,NA,TRBV6-5,TRBJ1-3,ASSYSGGNTIY
NA,NA,TRBV6-5,TRBJ2-2,ASSYFVGAGELF
NA,NA,TRBV28,TRBJ2-1,ATRGNEQF
NA,NA,TRBV19,TRBJ1-2,ASSIEGAHYT
NA,NA,TRBV7-9,TRBJ1-1,ASSFTQLNTEAF
NA,few,TRBV28,TRBJ1-1,ASAGVSTEAF
NA,NA,TRBV28,TRBJ2-2,ASSRAGPGELF
TRBD1,NA,TRBV18,TRBJ1-2,ASSLQLRDRGAGYT
NA,NA,TRBV13,TRBJ1-4,ASSLGFGGRGEKLF
TRBD1,NA,TRBV6-5,TRBJ2-3,ASSQQGASTDTQY
TRBD1,NA,TRBV19,TRBJ1-1,ASSWGTGTTEAF
NA,NA,TRBV21-1,TRBJ1-6,ASSRPLTGPFYNSPLH
NA,few,TRBV19,TRBJ2-7,ASRTPPGEQY
TRBD1,once,TRBV6-6,TRBJ1-2,ASISGGDYGYT
TRBD2,few,TRBV7-2,TRBJ2-5,ASSPGTTQETQY
NA,NA,TRBV28,TRBJ1-5,ASSLNQKSNQPQH
NA,NA,TRBV10-1,TRBJ2-3,ASSPLTDTQEYTQY
NA,NA,TRBV7-3,TRBJ1-2,ASSFNGRTDYGYT
NA,NA,TRBV7-2,TRBJ2-6,ASTPPKAAGANVLT